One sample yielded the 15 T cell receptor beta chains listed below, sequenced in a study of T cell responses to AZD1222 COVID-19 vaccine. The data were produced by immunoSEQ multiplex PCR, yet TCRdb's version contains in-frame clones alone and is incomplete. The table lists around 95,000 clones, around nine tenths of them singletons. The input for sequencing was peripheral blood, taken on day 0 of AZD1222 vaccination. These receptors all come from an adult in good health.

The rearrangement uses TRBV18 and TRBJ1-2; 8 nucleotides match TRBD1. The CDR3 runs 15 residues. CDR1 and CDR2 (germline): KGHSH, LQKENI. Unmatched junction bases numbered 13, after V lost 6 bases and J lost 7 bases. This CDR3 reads CASSEVQGAFGGYTF. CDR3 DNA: TGTGCCAGCTCCGAGGTCCAGGGGGCATTTGGTGGCTACACCTTC.

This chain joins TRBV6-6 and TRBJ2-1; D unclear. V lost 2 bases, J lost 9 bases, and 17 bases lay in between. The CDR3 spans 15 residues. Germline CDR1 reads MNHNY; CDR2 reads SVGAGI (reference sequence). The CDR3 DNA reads TGTGCCAGCAGTTACCACCCCCTTTATGATGGTGAGCAGTTCTTC. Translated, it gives CASSYHPLYDGEQFF.

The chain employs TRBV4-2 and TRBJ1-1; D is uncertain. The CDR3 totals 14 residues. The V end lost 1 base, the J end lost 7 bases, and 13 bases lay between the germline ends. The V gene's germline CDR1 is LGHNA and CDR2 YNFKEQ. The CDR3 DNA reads TGTGCCAGCAGCCAAGCCTCCCTAGCGGTTGAAGCTTTCTTT. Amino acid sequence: CASSQASLAVEAFF.

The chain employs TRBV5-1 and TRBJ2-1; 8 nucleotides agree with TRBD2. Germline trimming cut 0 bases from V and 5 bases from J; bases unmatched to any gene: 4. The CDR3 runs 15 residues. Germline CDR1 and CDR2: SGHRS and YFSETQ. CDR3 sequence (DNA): TGCGCCAGCAGCTTGGGCGGGGGGTTTAACAATGAGCAGTTCTTC. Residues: CASSLGGGFNNEQFF.

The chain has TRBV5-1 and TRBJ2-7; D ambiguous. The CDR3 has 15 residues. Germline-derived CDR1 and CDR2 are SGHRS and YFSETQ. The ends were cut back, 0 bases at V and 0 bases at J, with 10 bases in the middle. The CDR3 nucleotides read TGCGCCAGCAGCTTGGGCGACATACCCTCCTACGAGCAGTACTTC. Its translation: CASSLGDIPSYEQYF.

Here the CDR3 reads CASSIDLRSGYEQYF. CDR3 in DNA: TGTGCCAGTAGTATAGATCTAAGAAGCGGCTACGAGCAGTACTTC. V is TRBV19 and J is TRBJ2-7, with D tentatively TRBD2 (5 bases). There are 15 residues in the CDR3. The germline V gene has CDR1 LNHDA and CDR2 SQIVND (reference sequence). V lost 0 bases and J lost 3, with 12 bases in between.

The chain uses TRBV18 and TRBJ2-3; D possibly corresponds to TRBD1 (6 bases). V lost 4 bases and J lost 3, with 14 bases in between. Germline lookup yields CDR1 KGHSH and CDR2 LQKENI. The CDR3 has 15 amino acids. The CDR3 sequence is CASSLEGVQTDTQYF. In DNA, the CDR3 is TGTGCCAGCTCACTAGAGGGGGTTCAGACAGATACGCAGTATTTT.

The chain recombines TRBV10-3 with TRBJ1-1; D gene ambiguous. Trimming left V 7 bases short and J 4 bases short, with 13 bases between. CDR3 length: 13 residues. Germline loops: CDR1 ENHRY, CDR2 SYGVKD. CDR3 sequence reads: CAINRGVGTEAFF. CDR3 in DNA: TGTGCCATCAATCGGGGAGTTGGCACTGAAGCTTTCTTT.

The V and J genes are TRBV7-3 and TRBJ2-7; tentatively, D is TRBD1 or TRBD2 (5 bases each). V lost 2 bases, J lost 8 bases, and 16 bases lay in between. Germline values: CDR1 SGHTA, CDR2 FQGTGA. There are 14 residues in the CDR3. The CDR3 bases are TGTGCCAGCAGCTTACAGGGTAGGACGGGGAAGCAGTACTTC. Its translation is CASSLQGRTGKQYF.

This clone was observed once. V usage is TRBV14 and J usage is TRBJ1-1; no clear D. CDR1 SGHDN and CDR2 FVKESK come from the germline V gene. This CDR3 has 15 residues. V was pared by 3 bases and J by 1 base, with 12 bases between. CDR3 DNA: TGTGCCAGCAGCCATGGGGATCAGACGAACACTGAAGCTTTCTTT. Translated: CASSHGDQTNTEAFF.

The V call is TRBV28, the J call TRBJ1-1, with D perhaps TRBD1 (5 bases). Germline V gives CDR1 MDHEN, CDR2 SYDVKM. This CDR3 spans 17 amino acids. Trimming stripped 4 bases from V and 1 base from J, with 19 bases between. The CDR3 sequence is CASSSFSSRTRNTEAFF. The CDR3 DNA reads TGTGCCAGCAGTTCCTTTAGCAGTCGGACACGGAACACTGAAGCTTTCTTT.

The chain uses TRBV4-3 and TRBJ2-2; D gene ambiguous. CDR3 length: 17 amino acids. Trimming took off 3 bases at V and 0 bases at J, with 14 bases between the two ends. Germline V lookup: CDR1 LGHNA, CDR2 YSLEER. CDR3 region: CASSQALTDPNTGELFF. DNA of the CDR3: TGCGCCAGCAGCCAGGCCTTGACGGACCCGAACACCGGGGAGCTGTTTTTT.

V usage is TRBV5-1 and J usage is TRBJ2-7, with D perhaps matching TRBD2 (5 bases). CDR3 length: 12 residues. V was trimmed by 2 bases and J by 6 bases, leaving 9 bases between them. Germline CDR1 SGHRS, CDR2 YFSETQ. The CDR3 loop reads CASSLGGSEQYF. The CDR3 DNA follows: TGCGCCAGCAGCTTAGGAGGTAGCGAGCAGTACTTC.

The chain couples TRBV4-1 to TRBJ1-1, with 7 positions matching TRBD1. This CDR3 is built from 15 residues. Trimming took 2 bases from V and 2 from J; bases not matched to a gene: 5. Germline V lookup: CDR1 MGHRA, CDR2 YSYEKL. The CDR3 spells CASSQPGGINTEAFF. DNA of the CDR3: TGCGCCAGCAGCCAACCAGGGGGAATAAACACTGAAGCTTTCTTT.

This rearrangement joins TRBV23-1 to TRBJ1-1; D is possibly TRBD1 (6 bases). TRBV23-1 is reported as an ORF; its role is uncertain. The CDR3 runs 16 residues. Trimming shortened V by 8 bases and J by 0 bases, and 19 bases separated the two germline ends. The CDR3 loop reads CASRQVKGWVNTEAFF. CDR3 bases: TGCGCCAGCCGACAGGTCAAGGGCTGGGTGAACACTGAAGCTTTCTTT.